These T cell receptor beta chains were read from a single sample in a study of cytomegalovirus exposure and HLA in healthy donors. Only in-frame clones appear in the TCRdb table, and some are missing; sequencing was by immunoSEQ multiplex PCR. The table has some 180,000 clones, roughly 76% seen once. The sample was PBMCs. The receptors come from a male donor in good health and CMV-seronegative. Each CDR3 is given with its conserved first and last residue. D genes are given only for firm matches. Clone size, where shown, is once, few, many, or a class for clones that have expanded.

v_gene	j_gene	abundance	d_gene	CDR3nt	CDR3aa
TRBV5-6	TRBJ1-1	-	-	TGTGCCAGCAGCTTGGCGGGGGGTATCACTGAAGCTTTCTTT	CASSLAGGITEAFF
TRBV6-6	TRBJ1-4	-	-	TGTGCCAGCCAGTATACCCTCGGGGGAAATGAAAAACTGTTTTTT	CASQYTLGGNEKLFF
TRBV4-3	TRBJ1-4	-	-	TGCGCCAGCAGCCAAAGCGGGGTGTTGGGTAATGAAAAACTGTTTTTT	CASSQSGVLGNEKLFF
TRBV10-3	TRBJ2-3	-	TRBD1	TGTGCCATCAGTGAGTTTACAGGGGCGTCGGATACGCAGTATTTT	CAISEFTGASDTQYF
TRBV6-5	TRBJ2-7	-	TRBD1	TGTGCCAGCAGTTACTCGATCCTGGGACAGGTCTACGAGCAGTACTTC	CASSYSILGQVYEQYF
TRBV5-8	TRBJ2-1	-	-	TGTGCCAGCAGCATAGGACAGCCCGCGAGCTCCTACAATGAGCAGTTCTTC	CASSIGQPASSYNEQFF
TRBV7-2	TRBJ1-1	-	-	TGTGCCAGCAGCCAGCAGGCCCGGAACACTGAAGCTTTCTTT	CASSQQARNTEAFF
TRBV9	TRBJ1-2	-	TRBD1	TGTGCCAGCAGCTCCCGACGACAGGGGGCGGATGGCTACACCTTC	CASSSRRQGADGYTF
TRBV18	TRBJ2-3	-	TRBD2	TGTGCCAGCTCACCACAAGCGGGGGGGGGCACAGATACGCAGTATTTT	CASSPQAGGGTDTQYF
TRBV19	TRBJ1-2	-	TRBD1	TGTGCCAGTAGCACCCGGACAGGGGGTACCTATGGCTACACCTTC	CASSTRTGGTYGYTF
TRBV5-1	TRBJ1-2	-	-	TGCGCCAGCAGCTTGGCCGGGGGTTCCGGCTACACCTTC	CASSLAGGSGYTF
TRBV27	TRBJ1-2	few	-	TGTGCCAGCGGCCCCAACGCGGGACCCTCCCCCTATGGCTACACCTTC	CASGPNAGPSPYGYTF
TRBV5-4	TRBJ1-1	-	-	TGTGCCAGCAGCGATGGAGCGAACACTGAAGCTTTCTTT	CASSDGANTEAFF
TRBV5-5	TRBJ2-3	few	TRBD2	TGTGCCAGCAGCCCTAGGGCTAGCGGGGGGCCCACAGATACGCAGTATTTT	CASSPRASGGPTDTQYF
TRBV7-8	TRBJ2-2	-	TRBD2	TGTGCCAGCAGCTTAGAAAGCGGGGGAACCGGGGAGCTGTTTTTT	CASSLESGGTGELFF
TRBV5-1	TRBJ1-1	-	-	TGCGCCAGCAGCTCCTCAAGGCAGGGGAAGAACACTGAAGCTTTCTTT	CASSSSRQGKNTEAFF
TRBV11-2	TRBJ2-3	-	-	TGTGCCAGCAGCTTAGGCGGGGTTTCCACAGATACGCAGTATTTT	CASSLGGVSTDTQYF
TRBV7-9	TRBJ2-7	-	TRBD1	TGTGCCAGCAGCTTAGCAACAGGGGCTAACTCCTACGAGCAGTACTTC	CASSLATGANSYEQYF
TRBV25-1	TRBJ2-7	few	-	TGTGCCAGCAGTGTAGGTAGTAGCCGCGTCGAGCAGTACTTC	CASSVGSSRVEQYF
TRBV11-2	TRBJ2-7	-	-	TGTGCCAGCAGCTTAATGGGGCCCCCTGTGTCCTACGAGCAGTACTTC	CASSLMGPPVSYEQYF
TRBV18	TRBJ1-2	-	TRBD1	TGTGCCAGCTCACCTACAGGGGGCGGCTATGGCTACACCTTC	CASSPTGGGYGYTF
TRBV4-1	TRBJ1-1	-	TRBD1	TGCGCCAGCAGCCAAGCTGACAGGGGCATAGTCACTGAAGCTTTCTTT	CASSQADRGIVTEAFF
TRBV5-1	TRBJ1-4	-	TRBD1	TGCGCCAGCAGCTCGACAGGGGGGGTTGAAAAACTGTTTTTT	CASSSTGGVEKLFF
TRBV7-9	TRBJ1-2	-	TRBD1	TGTGCCAGCAGCCGATCAGAGTCAGGGGGTAACACCTTC	CASSRSESGGNTF
TRBV5-4	TRBJ2-2	once	TRBD2	TGTGCCAGCAGCTCCCAGCGGGGTACGAACACCGGGGAGCTGTTTTTT	CASSSQRGTNTGELFF
TRBV5-4	TRBJ1-1	-	-	TGTGCCAGCAGCTTGGCAGGCAGGGGATTCACTGAAGCTTTCTTT	CASSLAGRGFTEAFF
TRBV4-1	TRBJ2-5	-	TRBD1	TGCGCCAGCAGCCAAGAGGGGACCGACAGGGTGGTGGAGACCCAGTACTTC	CASSQEGTDRVVETQYF
TRBV10-3	TRBJ2-5	-	-	TGTGCCATCAGTGACCAGGGTTCCCTCACAAAGACCCAGTACTTC	CAISDQGSLTKTQYF
TRBV4-3	TRBJ1-5	-	TRBD1	TGCGCCAGCAGCCGGGACAGGGGGAACGTTCAGCCCCAGCATTTT	CASSRDRGNVQPQHF
TRBV5-6	TRBJ2-3	-	TRBD2	TGTGCCAGCAGCTTGTTTAGCGGGGATCCTAGCACAGATACGCAGTATTTT	CASSLFSGDPSTDTQYF
TRBV10-3	TRBJ2-1	-	TRBD1	TGTGCCATCAGCGGGACAGCAGGAACTGAGCAGTTCTTC	CAISGTAGTEQFF
TRBV6-6	TRBJ1-5	-	-	TGTGCCAGCAGTTACGGGCACAATCAGCCCCAGCATTTT	CASSYGHNQPQHF
TRBV12-5	TRBJ1-1	-	-	TGTGCTAGTGCCGAGCGGGGCAACACTGAAGCTTTCTTT	CASAERGNTEAFF
TRBV18	TRBJ1-2	few	TRBD1	TGTGCCAGCTCATTAGACAGGGACTATGGCTACACCTTC	CASSLDRDYGYTF
TRBV5-1	TRBJ1-1	once	TRBD1	TGCGCCAGCAGCGTACATGTGGGGACAGGGGGCTCGGTAGCTTTCTTT	CASSVHVGTGGSVAFF
TRBV10-3	TRBJ1-3	-	-	TGTGCCATCAGTGCCGGGGATGGTGCTGGAAACACCATATATTTT	CAISAGDGAGNTIYF
TRBV29-1	TRBJ1-1	-	-	TGCAGCGTTGAAGACCCCACGGGGGCTGAAGCTTTCTTT	CSVEDPTGAEAFF
TRBV30	TRBJ2-1	once	-	TGTGCCTGGAGTGTAGGGCAGGGAAGGGGTGAGCAGTTCTTC	CAWSVGQGRGEQFF
TRBV2	TRBJ2-5	few	-	TGTGCCAGCCTGGACTGGTTGGGAGAGACCCAGTACTTC	CASLDWLGETQYF
TRBV27	TRBJ2-1	-	-	TGTGCCAGCAGTACTGGGGGGAGGAATGAGCAGTTCTTC	CASSTGGRNEQFF